The 15 T cell receptor beta chains below all came from one sample that was sequenced in a study of ipilimumab plus nivolumab after autologous stem cell transplantation. The assay was immunoSEQ multiplex PCR, and TCRdb's table has in-frame clones only and misses some. The sample consists of more than 13,000 clones, roughly 74% of them appearing once. Sequenced material: PBMCs, taken in a trial of ipilimumab plus nivolumab as post-transplant consolidation. The receptors shown here come from a male donor with primary mediastinal lymphoma.

In its sample, this clone was seen once. The chain combines TRBV28 with TRBJ2-7, with 8 bases that match TRBD2. The CDR3 extends over 13 amino acids. The V gene end was trimmed by 7 bases and the J gene end by 4 bases; junction bases not matched to a gene: 6. CDR1 is MDHEN, CDR2 SYDVKM, per germline. This CDR3 is CASTASGRYEQYF. The CDR3 nucleotides read TGTGCCAGCACTGCTAGCGGGCGGTACGAGCAGTACTTC. Full variable domain (rest looked up from reference TRBV28 and TRBJ2-7): DVKVTQSSRYLVKRTGEKVFLECVQDMDHENMFWYRQDPGLGLRLIYFSYDVKMKEKGDIPEGYSVSREKKERFSLILESASTNQTSMYLCASTASGRYEQYFGPGTRLTVT.

CDR3 residues: CASSQSIGPENTEAFF. The CDR3 DNA sequence: TGTGCCAGCAGCCAATCTATCGGGCCCGAGAACACTGAAGCTTTCTTT. The chain links TRBV16 to TRBJ1-1, with D hard to call. V lost 0 bases to trimming and J lost 1 base, with 12 bases between them. The CDR3 runs to 16 residues. Germline V gene sequence: CDR1 KGHSY, CDR2 FQNENV. The full variable domain, completed using reference TRBV16 and TRBJ1-1, is GEEVAQTPKHLVRGEGQKAKLYCAPIKGHSYVFWYQQVLKNEFKFLISFQNENVFDETGMPKERFSAKCLPNSPCSLEIQATKLEDSAVYFCASSQSIGPENTEAFFGQGTRLTVV.

Only a few counts were recorded for this clone. The chain uses TRBV10-1 and TRBJ1-5; no reliable D call. V dropped 0 bases and J dropped 4 bases, with 13 bases sitting between them. CDR1 and CDR2 (germline): WNHNN, SYGVQD (reference sequence). CDR3 length: 16 residues. The CDR3, as DNA: TGCGCCAGCAGTGAGTCTCTCACAACCCGAAATCAGCCCCAGCATTTT. As protein: CASSESLTTRNQPQHF.

This clone was recorded once. CDR3 loop: CASSEIAGGNYNEQFF. The CDR3 DNA sequence: TGTGCCAGCAGCGAAATAGCGGGAGGGAACTACAATGAGCAGTTCTTC. This chain connects TRBV6-4 to TRBJ2-1, with 11 bases matching TRBD2. Germline CDR1 reads MRHNA; CDR2 reads SNTAGT. The CDR3 spans 16 residues. Losses at the gene ends were 6 bases for V and 3 bases for J; bases not matched to a gene: 7.

The DNA for the CDR3 is TGCGCCAGCAGCCTCCGACAGGGGGGATTCTCTGGGGCCAACGTCCTGACTTTC. Residues: CASSLRQGGFSGANVLTF. The chain joins TRBV4-1 to TRBJ2-6, with 9 bases identical to TRBD1. Per germline, CDR1 MGHRA and CDR2 YSYEKL. There are 18 residues in the CDR3. With V trimmed by 4 bases and J by 0 bases, 7 bases remained unmatched.

This clone is large in the sample. In the same sample, other DNA sequences code for this CDR3. The chain links TRBV6-5 to TRBJ1-2; possibly TRBD1 for D (5 bases). Germline V gene data show CDR1 as MNHEY and CDR2 as SVGAGI. Trimming left V 2 bases short and J 8 bases short, with 12 bases between. CDR3 size: 13 residues. CDR3 sequence: CASSYGQGRGYTF. Here the CDR3 DNA reads TGTGCCAGCAGTTACGGGCAGGGTCGGGGCTACACCTTC.

Only a few counts were recorded for this clone. The chain couples TRBV19 to TRBJ1-5; no clear D gene. The V and J ends lost 8 bases and 3 bases respectively, with 14 bases between them. The CDR3 runs 14 residues. Germline CDR1 and CDR2: LNHDA and SQIVND (reference sequence). This CDR3 reads CASHPDRDNQPQHF. DNA for the CDR3: TGTGCCAGTCATCCGGACCGAGACAATCAGCCCCAGCATTTT.

The V and J genes are TRBV27 and TRBJ2-7; TRBD2 matches 14 bases. Germline V gene lookup returns CDR1 MNHEY and CDR2 SMNVEV (reference sequence). The CDR3 runs to 16 residues. V trimming: 5 bases; J trimming: 6 bases; junction bases outside the gene matches: 9. CDR3 nucleotide sequence: TGTGCCAGCAGTCTCTTCCCGACTAGCGGGAGGGCCGAGCAGTACTTC. Amino acid sequence: CASSLFPTSGRAEQYF.

The genes are TRBV9 and TRBJ2-6; 8 bases line up with TRBD1. V was pared by 3 bases and J by 4 bases, with 12 bases of the junction left unmatched. This CDR3 spans 18 amino acids. Germline CDR1 SGDLS, CDR2 YYNGEE. The CDR3 DNA follows: TGTGCCAGCAGCGCCCAAGGGACAGGACGCGCGGGGGCCAACGTCCTGACTTTC. This sequence encodes CASSAQGTGRAGANVLTF.

V and J are TRBV7-2 and TRBJ2-3, with D unresolved. CDR1 and CDR2 (germline): SGHTA, FQGNSA. The CDR3 runs 13 residues. Trimming cost V 3 bases and J 6 bases, with 10 bases left between them. The CDR3 is CASSFMGMDTQYF. The CDR3 coding sequence is TGTGCCAGCAGCTTTATGGGTATGGATACGCAGTATTTT. Full variable domain (missing parts from reference TRBV7-2 and TRBJ2-3): GAGVSQSPSNKVTEKGKDVELRCDPISGHTALYWYRQSLGQGLEFLIYFQGNSAPDKSGLPSDRFSAERTGGSVSTLTIQRTQQEDSAVYLCASSFMGMDTQYFGPGTRLTVL.

This chain joins TRBV19 and TRBJ2-5; perhaps TRBD2 as D (6 bases). Trimming took 3 bases from V and 7 from J, leaving 15 bases between them. The length of the CDR3 is 14 residues. Germline lookup yields CDR1 LNHDA and CDR2 SQIVND (reference sequence). CDR3 nucleotide sequence: TGTGCCAGTAGTATCCGCGGGACCGGAGGGACCCAGTACTTC. Translating it yields CASSIRGTGGTQYF.

This rearrangement joins TRBV6-5 to TRBJ2-5, with D hard to call. The V end was cut by 5 bases, the J end by 1 base, with 8 bases between. CDR3 length equals 13 residues. In germline, CDR1 is MNHEY, CDR2 SVGAGI. DNA for the CDR3: TGTGCCAGCAGTCCGCCACTCCAAGAGACCCAGTACTTC. Its translation: CASSPPLQETQYF.

This chain joins TRBV7-2 and TRBJ2-7; D remains ambiguous. This CDR3 is 14 amino acids long. Germline values: CDR1 SGHTA, CDR2 FQGNSA. V dropped 2 bases and J dropped 0 bases, with 8 bases sitting between them. The DNA for the CDR3 is TGTGCCAGCAGCTTACCCTTGGGCTCCTACGAGCAGTACTTC. Translation: CASSLPLGSYEQYF.

This chain joins TRBV20-1 and TRBJ2-7; no clear D gene. The germline V gene encodes CDR1 DFQATT and CDR2 SNEGSKA (reference sequence). Trimming removed 6 bases from V and 3 bases from J, with 9 bases in between. The CDR3 has 11 amino acids. DNA for the CDR3: TGCAGTGCAACCGACCTCTACGAGCAGTACTTC. This encodes CSATDLYEQYF.

This clone was observed a single time. The chain uses TRBV6-5 and TRBJ1-1, with TRBD1 matching over 7 bases. Germline CDR1 and CDR2: MNHEY and SVGAGI. The CDR3 is made up of 13 amino acids. V gave up 7 bases and J gave up 3 bases; unmatched junction bases: 5. The CDR3 here is CASKMTGYTEAFF. The DNA of the CDR3 is TGTGCCAGCAAAATGACAGGGTACACTGAAGCTTTCTTT.